This TCR beta chain appears in the sequencing data of a study of T cells after yellow fever vaccination. Study-level background: Libraries from low-cell-number fractions were prepared with the SMART-Seq v4 Ultra Low Input RNA kit. Study-wide results and limits: A limited proportion of clonotypes was detected within both the CD4 and CD8 compartments. Most clones from primary vaccination resurfaced after the booster (96% CD4, 88% CD8).

Germline V gene lookup returns CDR1 LGHNA and CDR2 YSLEER. This CDR3 is 17 amino acids long. Deletions cut 0 bases from V and 7 bases from J, with 19 bases between. Template switching by 5'RACE produced TCR cDNA, adding a universal primer site and UMIs. TCRdb used MiXCR to reprocess the 5' RACE reads, holding one entry per CDR3 protein. The sample lists about 350,000 distinct CDR3 sequences; about 8.3% were seen once. There are a few counts of this clonotype. Its specificity is not known. The clonotype originates from a young man who received the YFV17D yellow fever vaccine. The sample consisted of PBMCs, taken about 41 days after the first yellow fever vaccination. V gene TRBV4-3 combines with J gene TRBJ2-1; tentative D call: TRBD2 (7 bases). The CDR3: CASSQDLGGVTGNEQFF. The CDR3 region has the DNA TGCGCCAGCAGCCAAGATTTAGGGGGGGTGACTGGAAATGAGCAGTTCTTC.